The 13 T cell receptor beta chains in this list originate from one sample, sequenced in a study of T cell clones after liver transplantation. This table comes from immunoSEQ multiplex PCR, and its TCRdb copy is limited to in-frame clones, with some not included. Altogether 70,000 to 95,000 clones are present, 70% to 90% being singletons, with the ten largest covering over 2.5%. The sample consisted of CD4+ T cells from blood, taken at the 22-month timepoint. The source of these receptors is a human patient who received a liver transplant. The T cells may partly be graft donor cells.

V usage is TRBV27 and J usage is TRBJ2-3, with 9 bases fitting TRBD2. V lost 3 bases, J lost 2 bases, and 9 bases stayed unmatched. CDR3 length equals 17 residues. The V gene's germline CDR1 is MNHEY and CDR2 SMNVEV (reference sequence). The CDR3 DNA sequence: TGTGCCAGCAGTTTTCCTACTAGCGGGCCTTACACAGATACGCAGTATTTT. Its translation: CASSFPTSGPYTDTQYF.

In this sample, this clone turned up a few times. The CDR3 reads CASSQGFGGAIRNEQFF. CDR3 nucleotides: TGTGCCAGCAGCCAAGGGTTCGGGGGGGCGATTAGGAATGAGCAGTTCTTC. The chain carries TRBV4-2 and TRBJ2-1, with 8 bases fitting TRBD2. The germline CDR1 and CDR2 sequences are LGHNA and YNFKEQ. The length of the CDR3 is 17 residues. Losses at the gene ends were 1 base for V and 7 bases for J; bases not matched to a gene: 12.

This clone was detected only a few times. The J gene is TRBJ1-4, the V gene TRBV19, with a possible D match to TRBD1 (5 bases). Trimming cost V 4 bases and J 16 bases, with 19 bases left between them. CDR3 length: 13 amino acids. From germline, CDR1 is LNHDA and CDR2 SQIVND (reference sequence). CDR3 protein: CASSTSKGAPKFF. The CDR3 coding sequence is TGTGCCAGTAGTACGTCAAAAGGGGCACCGAAGTTTTTT.

Concerning this clone: Other DNA variants within this sample encode the same CDR3. The chain recombines TRBV7-2 with TRBJ1-1; D may be TRBD1 (5 bases). The germline gives CDR1 SGHTA, CDR2 FQGNSA. This CDR3 has 13 amino acids. Trimming removed 2 bases at V and 1 base at J, with 5 bases between. The CDR3 spells CASSLTGNTEAFF. CDR3 coding DNA: TGTGCCAGCAGCTTAACAGGGAACACTGAAGCTTTCTTT.

This clone was recorded only once. The chain carries TRBV7-9 and TRBJ2-1; TRBD2 matches at 13 bases. The CDR3 loop spans 14 amino acids. The J segment lost 10 bases and the V segment lost 5 bases, leaving 5 bases of the junction unmatched. The germline V gene has CDR1 SEHNR and CDR2 FQNEAQ (reference sequence). The CDR3 loop reads CASSSGTSGTEQFF. The CDR3 DNA reads TGTGCCAGCAGCAGTGGGACTAGCGGGACCGAGCAGTTCTTC.

V gene TRBV5-1 combines with J gene TRBJ1-3, with D maybe TRBD1 (6 bases). From germline, CDR1 is SGHRS and CDR2 YFSETQ. This CDR3 has 17 residues. Trimming stripped 0 bases from V and 3 bases from J, with 16 bases between. The CDR3 nucleotides are TGCGCCAGCAGCTTGGAAGGCGGGGGGCTTTTTGGAAACACCATATATTTT. Translated: CASSLEGGGLFGNTIYF. The complete variable domain, with remaining parts taken from reference TRBV5-1 and TRBJ1-3, reads KAGVTQTPRYLIKTRGQQVTLSCSPISGHRSVSWYQQTPGQGLQFLFEYFSETQRNKGNFPGRFSGRQFSNSRSEMNVSTLELGDSALYLCASSLEGGGLFGNTIYFGEGSWLTVV.

This clone has only one observation. The J gene is TRBJ2-7, the V gene TRBV7-2; 7 nucleotides agree with TRBD1. The germline V gene has CDR1 SGHTA and CDR2 FQGNSA. J gave up 5 bases and V 4 bases, and 2 bases lay outside the gene matches. CDR3 length: 12 residues. CDR3 nucleotide sequence: TGTGCCAGCAGCTCCACAGGGGACGAGCAGTACTTC. Amino acid sequence: CASSSTGDEQYF.

This clone is a singleton in its sample. V usage is TRBV4-2 and J usage is TRBJ1-2; TRBD1 matches 7 bases. The CDR3 totals 16 residues. Germline loops: CDR1 LGHNA, CDR2 YNFKEQ. Losses at the gene ends were 4 bases for V and 5 bases for J; bases not matched to a gene: 13. This CDR3 reads CASSPGTDQKLYGYTF. In DNA form, the CDR3 reads TGTGCCAGCAGCCCGGGGACAGATCAGAAACTATATGGCTACACCTTC.

CDR3 DNA: TGTGCCAGCACCGCGACCGGAGATACGCAGTATTTT. Its translation: CASTATGDTQYF. The chain employs TRBV7-9 and TRBJ2-3, with D hard to call. The CDR3 extends over 12 amino acids. V was shortened by 7 bases and J by 5 bases, with 10 bases between the two germline ends. Germline V CDR1 and CDR2: SEHNR, FQNEAQ (reference sequence).

This clone was counted between two and nine times. The genes are TRBV5-1 and TRBJ2-1; TRBD2 agrees at 13 bases. Germline trimming cut 4 bases from V and 6 bases from J; bases unmatched to any gene: 10. The CDR3 is 17 amino acids. The germline gives CDR1 SGHRS, CDR2 YFSETQ. The DNA of the CDR3 is TGCGCCAGCAGCCCCGGGACTAGCGGGAATTGGGTCAATGAGCAGTTCTTC. Translated: CASSPGTSGNWVNEQFF.

J is TRBJ1-6 and V is TRBV5-6, with a possible D match to TRBD1 (5 bases). The germline V and J ends were trimmed by 5 bases and 0 bases, with 12 bases remaining between them. Germline values: CDR1 SGHDT, CDR2 YYEEEE. CDR3 length: 16 amino acids. The CDR3 nucleotides are TGTGCCAGCAGAGAAGCTGACAGCTCCTATAATTCACCCCTCCACTTT. This gives the protein CASREADSSYNSPLHF.

The gene calls are TRBV2 and TRBJ1-6; perhaps TRBD1 as D (5 bases). The V gene's germline CDR1 is SNHLY and CDR2 FYNNEI. Trimming took 6 bases from V and 7 from J, leaving 13 bases between them. The CDR3 is made up of 14 amino acids. The DNA for the CDR3 is TGTGCCAGCAGAAACGCGGCAGGGAATTCACCCCTCCACTTT. Its translation is CASRNAAGNSPLHF. Full variable domain (remainder filled in from reference TRBV2 and TRBJ1-6): EPEVTQTPSHQVTQMGQEVILRCVPISNHLYFYWYRQILGQKVEFLVSFYNNEISEKSEIFDDQFSVERPDGSNFTLKIRSTKLEDSAMYFCASRNAAGNSPLHFGNGTRLTVT.

This clone was picked up a small number of times. V gene TRBV20-1 combines with J gene TRBJ1-1; D ambiguous. Germline loops: CDR1 DFQATT, CDR2 SNEGSKA (reference sequence). The V and J ends lost 2 bases and 5 bases respectively, with 6 bases between them. This CDR3 is built from 11 residues. The CDR3 DNA follows: TGCAGTGCTAGAAGGGAAACTGAAGCTTTCTTT. As protein: CSARRETEAFF.